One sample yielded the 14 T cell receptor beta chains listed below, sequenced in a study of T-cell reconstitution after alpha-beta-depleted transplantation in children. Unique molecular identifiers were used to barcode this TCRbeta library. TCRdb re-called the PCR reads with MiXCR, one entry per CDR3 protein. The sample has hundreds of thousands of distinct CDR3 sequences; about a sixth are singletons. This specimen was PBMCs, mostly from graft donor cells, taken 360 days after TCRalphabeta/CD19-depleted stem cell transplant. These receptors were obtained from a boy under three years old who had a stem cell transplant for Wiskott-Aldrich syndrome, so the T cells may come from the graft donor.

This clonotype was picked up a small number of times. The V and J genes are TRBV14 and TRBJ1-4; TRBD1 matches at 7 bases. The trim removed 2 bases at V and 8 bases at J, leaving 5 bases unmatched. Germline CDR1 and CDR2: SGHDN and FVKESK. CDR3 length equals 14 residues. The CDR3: CASSQSGQAEKLFF. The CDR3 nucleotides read TGTGCCAGCAGCCAAAGTGGACAGGCCGAAAAACTGTTTTTT.

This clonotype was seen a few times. CDR3 DNA: TGTGCCAGCAGTTTTAGGGTAGTAAAGCAGTACTTC. Translated, it gives CASSFRVVKQYF. The chain is built from TRBV12-3 or TRBV12-4 and TRBJ2-7; no clear D. With 3 bases removed from V and 8 bases from J, the gap between germline ends came to 11 bases. This CDR3 is 12 amino acids long.

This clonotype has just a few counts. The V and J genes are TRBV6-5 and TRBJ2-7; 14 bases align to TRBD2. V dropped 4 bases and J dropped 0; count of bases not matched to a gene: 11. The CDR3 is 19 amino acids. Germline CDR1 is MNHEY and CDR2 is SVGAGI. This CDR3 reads CASSSTGTSGSSNSYEQYF. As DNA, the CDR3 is TGTGCCAGCAGTTCTACGGGGACTAGCGGGAGTTCCAACTCCTACGAGCAGTACTTC.

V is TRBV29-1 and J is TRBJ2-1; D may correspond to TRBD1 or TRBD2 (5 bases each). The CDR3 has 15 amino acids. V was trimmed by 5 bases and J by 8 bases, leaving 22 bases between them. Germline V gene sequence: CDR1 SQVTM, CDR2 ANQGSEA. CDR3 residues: CSVHLYPGPRDEQFF. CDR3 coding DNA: TGCAGCGTTCATCTTTATCCGGGGCCAAGGGATGAGCAGTTCTTC.

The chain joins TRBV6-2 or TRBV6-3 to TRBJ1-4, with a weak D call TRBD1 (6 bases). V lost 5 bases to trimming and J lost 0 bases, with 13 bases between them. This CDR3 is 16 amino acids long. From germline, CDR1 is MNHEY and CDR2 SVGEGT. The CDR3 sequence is CASSAPGTTTNEKLFF. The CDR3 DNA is TGTGCCAGCAGTGCCCCCGGGACAACAACTAATGAAAAACTGTTTTTT.

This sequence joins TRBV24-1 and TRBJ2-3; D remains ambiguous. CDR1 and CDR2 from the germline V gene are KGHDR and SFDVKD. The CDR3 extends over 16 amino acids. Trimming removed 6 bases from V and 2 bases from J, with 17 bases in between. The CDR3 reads CATSRGRWGITDTQYF. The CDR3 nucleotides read TGTGCCACCAGTAGAGGTCGATGGGGAATCACAGATACGCAGTATTTT.

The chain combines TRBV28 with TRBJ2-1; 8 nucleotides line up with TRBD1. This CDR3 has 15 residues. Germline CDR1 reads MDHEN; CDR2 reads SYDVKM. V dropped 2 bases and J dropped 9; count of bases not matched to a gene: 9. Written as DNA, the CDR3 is TGTGCCAGCAGTTTAAGGCCAGGGGGCAGGTCTGAGCAGTTCTTC. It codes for CASSLRPGGRSEQFF.

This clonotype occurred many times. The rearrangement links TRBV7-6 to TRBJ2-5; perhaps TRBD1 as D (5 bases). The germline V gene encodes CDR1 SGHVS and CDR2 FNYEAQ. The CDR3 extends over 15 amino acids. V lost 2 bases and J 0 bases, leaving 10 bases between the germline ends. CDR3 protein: CASSLFDSYQETQYF. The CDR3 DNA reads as TGTGCCAGCAGCTTATTCGACAGCTACCAAGAGACCCAGTACTTC.

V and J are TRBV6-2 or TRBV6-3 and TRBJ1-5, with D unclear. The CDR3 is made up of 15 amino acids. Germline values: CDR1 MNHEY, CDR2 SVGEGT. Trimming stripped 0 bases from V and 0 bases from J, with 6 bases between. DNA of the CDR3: TGTGCCAGCAGTTACTCGAAGTATAGCAATCAGCCCCAGCATTTT. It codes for CASSYSKYSNQPQHF.

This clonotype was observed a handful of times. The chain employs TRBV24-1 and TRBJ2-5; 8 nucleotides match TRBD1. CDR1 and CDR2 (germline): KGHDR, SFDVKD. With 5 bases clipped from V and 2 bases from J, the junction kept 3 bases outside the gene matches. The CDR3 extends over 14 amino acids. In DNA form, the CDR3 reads TGTGCCACCAGTGGGACAGGGCGACAAGAGACCCAGTACTTC. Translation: CATSGTGRQETQYF.

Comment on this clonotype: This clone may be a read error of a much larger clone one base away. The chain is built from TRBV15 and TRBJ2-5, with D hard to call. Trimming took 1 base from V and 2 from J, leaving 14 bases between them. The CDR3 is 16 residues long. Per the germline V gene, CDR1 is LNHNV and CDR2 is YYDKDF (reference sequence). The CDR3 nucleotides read TGTGCCACCAGCAGAGTAAGCTGGCATGGACAAGAGACCCAGTACTTC. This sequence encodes CATSRVSWHGQETQYF.

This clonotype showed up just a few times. CDR3 nucleotide sequence: TGCAGCGTTGCGAGGGGTGTGGGGCTCTACGAGCAGTACTTC. It codes for CSVARGVGLYEQYF. The V call is TRBV29-1, the J call TRBJ2-7, with D perhaps assigned TRBD1 or TRBD2 (5 bases each). The CDR3 sequence is 14 residues long. Trimming took 4 bases from V and 3 from J, leaving 16 bases between them. The germline V gene encodes CDR1 SQVTM and CDR2 ANQGSEA.

In DNA, the CDR3 is TGTGCCTGGGGTCCGGGACCCCACGAGCAGTACTTC. It yields the protein CAWGPGPHEQYF. The chain is built from TRBV30 and TRBJ2-7; possibly TRBD1 or TRBD2 for D (5 bases each). The ends were cut back, 5 bases at V and 5 bases at J, with 13 bases in the middle. Per the germline V gene, CDR1 is GTSNPN and CDR2 is SVGIG (reference sequence). The CDR3 length is 12 residues.

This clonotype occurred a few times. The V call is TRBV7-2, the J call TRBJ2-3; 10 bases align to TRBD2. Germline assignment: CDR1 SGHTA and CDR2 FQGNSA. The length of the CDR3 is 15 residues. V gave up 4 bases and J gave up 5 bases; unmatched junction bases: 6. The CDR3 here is CASSYRAGGRDTQYF. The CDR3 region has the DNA TGTGCCAGCAGCTACCGAGCGGGAGGGAGAGATACGCAGTATTTT.